The 16 T cell receptor beta chains in this list originate from one sample, sequenced in a study of T cell changes during pregnancy in multiple sclerosis. Sequenced by immunoSEQ multiplex PCR; TCRdb stores in-frame clones only, minus some. The sample records over 50,000 clones, 80% to 90% being singletons. The sequencing sample was made of peripheral blood from another person, used as feeder cells. Source of these receptors: a human donor whose cells served as feeder cells for cultures in a pregnancy study.

The chain uses TRBV18 and TRBJ1-2, with unresolved D. V was clipped by 6 bases and J by 2 bases, with 16 bases between them. CDR3 length: 15 amino acids. CDR1 is KGHSH, CDR2 LQKENI, per germline. In DNA, the CDR3 is TGTGCCAGCTCGCAAGGCGGACTGGTGAACTATGGCTACACCTTC. The encoded protein is CASSQGGLVNYGYTF.

This clone has more than one count but fewer than ten. CDR3 sequence reads: CAISPDRAGGYTF. In DNA, the CDR3 is TGTGCCATCAGCCCTGACAGGGCGGGAGGCTACACCTTC. The chain couples TRBV10-3 to TRBJ1-2; TRBD1 matches at 7 bases. Germline V gene data show CDR1 as ENHRY and CDR2 as SYGVKD. CDR3 length equals 13 residues. V shed 6 bases, J shed 8 bases, and the junction held 9 bases outside the gene matches.

The chain recombines TRBV9 with TRBJ2-7, with TRBD1 as a possible D gene (5 bases). Germline V gives CDR1 SGDLS, CDR2 YYNGEE. V gave up 3 bases and J gave up 2 bases, with 12 bases separating them. The CDR3 covers 14 residues. The CDR3 DNA is TGTGCCAGCAGCGGCCAGGGTCACGCCTACGAGCAGTACTTC. It codes for CASSGQGHAYEQYF.

The V gene is TRBV9, the J gene TRBJ2-5; no reliable D call. CDR1 and CDR2 (germline): SGDLS, YYNGEE. The CDR3 totals 13 residues. Trimming took 1 base from V and 1 from J, leaving 5 bases between them. The chain's CDR3 is CASSVTTQETQYF. The CDR3 nucleotides are TGTGCCAGCAGCGTAACAACCCAAGAGACCCAGTACTTC.

The rearrangement links TRBV4-3 to TRBJ1-6; D ambiguous. Germline CDR1 is LGHNA and CDR2 is YSLEER. This CDR3 contains 15 residues. V was pared by 4 bases and J by 7 bases, with 14 bases between. Here the CDR3 reads CASSLEQAENSPLHF. The CDR3 nucleotides are TGCGCCAGCAGCCTCGAGCAGGCGGAGAATTCACCCCTCCACTTT.

The V and J genes are TRBV27 and TRBJ1-5, with 11 bases lining up with TRBD1. V shed 8 bases and J 1 base; nucleotides not matched to a gene: 1. CDR1 is MNHEY, CDR2 SMNVEV, per germline (reference sequence). The CDR3 totals 14 residues. The CDR3 DNA reads as TGTGCCAGCTGGACAGGGGGCAGCAATCAGCCCCAGCATTTT. Translating it yields CASWTGGSNQPQHF.

This chain links TRBV27 with TRBJ2-3; TRBD2 matches at 8 bases. Germline CDR1 reads MNHEY; CDR2 reads SMNVEV (reference sequence). V lost 2 bases to trimming and J lost 7 bases; unmatched junction nucleotides: 11. CDR3 length: 16 amino acids. In DNA, the CDR3 is TGTGCCAGCAGTTTAACGGCGGGGGGAGGACTAAATACGCAGTATTTT. Translation: CASSLTAGGGLNTQYF.

The J gene is TRBJ2-7, the V gene TRBV5-4, with 9 bases identical to TRBD2. With V trimmed by 0 bases and J by 2 bases, 6 bases remained unmatched. CDR1 is SGHNT and CDR2 is YYREEE in the germline V gene (reference sequence). This CDR3 has 16 residues. The CDR3 sequence is CASSLAPGLATYEQYF. Written as DNA, the CDR3 is TGTGCCAGCAGCTTGGCCCCTGGACTAGCGACCTACGAGCAGTACTTC.

The V gene is TRBV19, the J gene TRBJ1-2; maybe TRBD1 (5 bases). The germline V gene encodes CDR1 LNHDA and CDR2 SQIVND (reference sequence). CDR3 length: 13 amino acids. The V end lost 6 bases, the J end lost 10 bases, and 18 bases lay between the germline ends. CDR3 residues: CASRRDLFTPYTF. In nucleotides, the CDR3 is TGTGCCAGTAGGAGGGACTTATTCACCCCCTACACCTTC.

The rearrangement uses TRBV2 and TRBJ2-1; TRBD1 is a possible D gene (5 bases). Trimming stripped 4 bases from V and 9 bases from J, with 16 bases between. Germline loops: CDR1 SNHLY, CDR2 FYNNEI. The CDR3 spans 14 residues. Here the CDR3 reads CASSAYRQGGEQFF. Here the CDR3 DNA reads TGTGCCAGCAGTGCCTACCGGCAGGGCGGTGAGCAGTTCTTC.

Here the CDR3 reads CASSTNRGTYGYTF. The CDR3 nucleotides read TGTGCCAGCAGCACTAACAGGGGAACCTATGGCTACACCTTC. The genes are TRBV13 and TRBJ1-2; 7 bases align to TRBD1. After removal of 5 bases from V and 4 bases from J, the junction contained 7 bases not matched to a gene. The germline V gene encodes CDR1 PRHDT and CDR2 FYEKMQ (reference sequence). The CDR3 length is 14 residues.

V and J are TRBV19 and TRBJ1-5; D remains unclear. The CDR3 has 12 residues. CDR1 is LNHDA, CDR2 SQIVND, per germline (reference sequence). Trimming left V 4 bases short and J 9 bases short, with 10 bases between. CDR3 sequence reads: CASSTPGGPQHF. CDR3 coding DNA: TGTGCCAGTAGTACCCCAGGCGGGCCCCAGCATTTT.

This chain links TRBV6-1 with TRBJ2-1, with TRBD2 identical over 10 bases. CDR1 and CDR2 from the germline V gene are MNHNS and SASEGT. Trimming at V came to 2 bases and at J to 0 bases, leaving 10 bases not matched to a gene. This CDR3 region has 19 residues. The CDR3 DNA reads as TGTGCCAGCAGTGAACGATTTCTGACTAGCGGGCACTCCTACAATGAGCAGTTCTTC. Encoded protein: CASSERFLTSGHSYNEQFF.

This chain links TRBV18 with TRBJ1-2; no reliable D call. Germline V gene sequence: CDR1 KGHSH, CDR2 LQKENI. V lost 2 bases to trimming and J lost 0 bases, with 10 bases between them. CDR3 length equals 15 residues. Here the CDR3 reads CASSPVGTANYGYTF. In DNA form, the CDR3 reads TGTGCCAGCTCACCAGTGGGAACGGCTAACTATGGCTACACCTTC.

The J gene is TRBJ1-1, the V gene TRBV10-1, with a weak D call TRBD1 (6 bases). V was shortened by 4 bases and J by 10 bases, with 16 bases between the two germline ends. This CDR3 comprises 13 residues. Per germline, CDR1 WNHNN and CDR2 SYGVQD (reference sequence). The CDR3 reads CASSGTLGGRAFF. In DNA form, the CDR3 reads TGCGCCAGCAGTGGGACCTTAGGGGGGCGAGCTTTCTTT.

This rearrangement joins TRBV6-5 to TRBJ2-1; maybe TRBD1 (6 bases). Looked up from germline, CDR1 is MNHEY and CDR2 is SVGAGI. CDR3 size: 15 residues. V was trimmed by 10 bases and J by 6 bases, leaving 22 bases between them. The CDR3 nucleotides are TGTGCCAACACCGTACCGGGACACTTCGGCAATGAGCAGTTCTTC. Residues: CANTVPGHFGNEQFF.